The 2 T cell receptor beta chains below come from one sample, sequenced in a study of blood T cell repertoires in COVID-19. Libraries were prepared by immunoSEQ multiplex PCR; TCRdb keeps only in-frame clonotypes and omits some of them. The repertoire consists of roughly 130,000 clones, with just under 85% occurring once and the leading ten covering 3% to 3.5%. Sample: peripheral blood. The source of these receptors is a woman of 80 years or more with acute or convalescent COVID-19.

This sequence joins TRBV9 and TRBJ1-2, with 8 bases aligning to TRBD1. The CDR3 extends over 16 amino acids. Germline-derived CDR1 and CDR2 are SGDLS and YYNGEE. J lost 4 bases, V lost 4 bases, and 12 bases had no gene match. The CDR3 DNA reads as TGTGCCAGCAGCCCCCGAGGGCAGGGGGCCTCCTATGGCTACACCTTC. It codes for CASSPRGQGASYGYTF.

The chain links TRBV18 to TRBJ1-2; D is undetermined. V was pared by 0 bases and J by 4 bases, with 12 bases between. Germline-derived CDR1 and CDR2 are KGHSH and LQKENI. The CDR3 length is 15 residues. This CDR3 reads CASSPPVSRSYGYTF. CDR3 nucleotides: TGTGCCAGCTCACCACCCGTGTCCAGATCCTATGGCTACACCTTC.